The 9 T cell receptor beta chains given below trace back to one sample, sequenced in a study of blood T cell repertoires in COVID-19. Profiled with immunoSEQ multiplex PCR; TCRdb holds only in-frame clones, not every one. The repertoire holds about 270,000 clones, with roughly 84% as singletons. The sample taken for sequencing was peripheral blood. The receptor source for this set is a woman aged 18-29 years with acute or convalescent COVID-19.

The sample holds one count of this clone. The rearrangement joins TRBV2 to TRBJ2-3; 8 nucleotides align to TRBD1. V trimming: 2 bases; J trimming: 2 bases; junction bases outside the gene matches: 3. The CDR3 runs to 15 residues. The germline CDR1 and CDR2 sequences are SNHLY and FYNNEI. CDR3: CASSETTGDTDTQYF. The CDR3 DNA follows: TGTGCCAGCAGTGAAACGACAGGGGACACAGATACGCAGTATTTT. The full variable domain, with the rest looked up from reference TRBV2 and TRBJ2-3, is EPEVTQTPSHQVTQMGQEVILRCVPISNHLYFYWYRQILGQKVEFLVSFYNNEISEKSEIFDDQFSVERPDGSNFTLKIRSTKLEDSAMYFCASSETTGDTDTQYFGPGTRLTVL.

The V and J genes are TRBV19 and TRBJ2-7; a weak D match, TRBD2 (6 bases). V dropped 4 bases and J dropped 5 bases, with 18 bases sitting between them. CDR1 LNHDA and CDR2 SQIVND come from the germline V gene (reference sequence). This CDR3 spans 15 amino acids. The CDR3 spells CASSTPGQASDEQYF. CDR3 in DNA: TGTGCCAGTAGTACCCCCGGGCAGGCTAGCGACGAGCAGTACTTC.

A few counts support this clone. This CDR3 is CASSLEASGGEQYF. CDR3 nucleotide sequence: TGCGCCAGCAGCTTGGAGGCTAGCGGTGGCGAGCAGTACTTC. J is TRBJ2-7 and V is TRBV5-1, with TRBD2 matching over 7 bases. This CDR3 is built from 14 residues. Germline trimming cut 0 bases from V and 6 bases from J; bases unmatched to any gene: 6. Germline lookup yields CDR1 SGHRS and CDR2 YFSETQ.

The chain employs TRBV11-2 and TRBJ2-7, with D uncertain. Germline V gives CDR1 SGHAT, CDR2 FQNNGV. The length of the CDR3 is 15 residues. Between the trimmed V and J ends, which lost 4 bases and 1 base, there was a span of 14 bases. The CDR3 DNA sequence: TGTGCCAGCAGCTCTTTGGTACAGTCTTCCTACGAGCAGTACTTC. Residues: CASSSLVQSSYEQYF.

The chain carries TRBV2 and TRBJ2-5; TRBD1 agrees at 10 bases. Germline loops: CDR1 SNHLY, CDR2 FYNNEI. The J segment lost 5 bases and the V segment lost 3 bases, leaving 9 bases of the junction unmatched. This CDR3 contains 16 residues. The CDR3 DNA follows: TGTGCCAGCAGTGATAGGGGGACAGGGGAGGTGGAGACCCAGTACTTC. Encoded protein: CASSDRGTGEVETQYF.

This sequence joins TRBV30 and TRBJ2-5, with 7 bases aligning to TRBD2. Germline trimming cut 4 bases from V and 4 bases from J; bases unmatched to any gene: 3. This CDR3 spans 12 amino acids. Germline assignment: CDR1 GTSNPN and CDR2 SVGIG (reference sequence). Here the CDR3 reads CAWKTGGETQYF. The CDR3 DNA is TGTGCCTGGAAGACGGGAGGAGAGACCCAGTACTTC.

A few counts support this clone. The rearrangement uses TRBV4-3 and TRBJ2-1, with a possible D match to TRBD1 (5 bases). Germline CDR1 and CDR2: LGHNA and YSLEER. V lost 1 base and J lost 10, with 5 bases in between. CDR3 length: 11 residues. CDR3 in amino acids: CASSQGQEQFF. The CDR3 DNA reads TGCGCCAGCAGCCAAGGACAGGAGCAGTTCTTC.

V gene TRBV9 combines with J gene TRBJ1-5; 9 nucleotides line up with TRBD1. Trimming took 5 bases from V and 5 from J; bases not matched to a gene: 8. The germline CDR1 and CDR2 sequences are SGDLS and YYNGEE. This CDR3 region has 15 residues. In nucleotides, the CDR3 is TGTGCCAGCAGACATCCGGGACAGGGTTATCAGCCCCAGCATTTT. Residues: CASRHPGQGYQPQHF.

The chain employs TRBV6-1 and TRBJ1-5, with a weak D call TRBD1 (5 bases). V was cut by 2 bases and J by 11 bases, with 10 bases left in between. The CDR3 has 12 amino acids. CDR1 is MNHNS, CDR2 SASEGT, per germline. CDR3 residues: CASSEQGRAQHF. CDR3 DNA sequence: TGTGCCAGCAGTGAACAGGGTAGGGCCCAGCATTTT.